This entry is about one T cell receptor beta chain. Its antigen is not known. Generated by immunoSEQ multiplex PCR, the TCRdb table keeps only in-frame clones and is missing some. In the table there are around 6,200 clones, roughly 85% of which are singletons. Graft specimens yielded both intraepithelial and lamina propria lymphocytes. The sample is drawn from a study of graft-versus-host responses after intestinal transplantation. At the level of the study: Those transplanted obtained multivisceral, liver-intestinal, or isolated intestinal grafts. For approximately three years after anti-thymocyte globulin induction, all recipients took tacrolimus and steroids.

Germline lookup yields CDR1 MGHRA and CDR2 YSYEKL. V was trimmed by 1 base and J by 2 bases, leaving 15 bases between them. The CDR3 has 16 residues. General study points: High graft-versus-host to host-versus-graft T cell clonal ratios marked allografts of patients with graft-donor macrochimerism.

This chain links TRBV4-1 with TRBJ2-7; D not resolved. The receptor was isolated from a human patient who received an intestinal transplant, so some T cells may come from the graft donor. The starting material was ileum tissue, obtained nearly 310 days after intestinal transplant. CDR3 sequence: CASSQALGFSTYEQYF. The CDR3 bases are TGCGCCAGCAGCCAAGCCCTTGGTTTCAGTACCTACGAGCAGTACTTC.